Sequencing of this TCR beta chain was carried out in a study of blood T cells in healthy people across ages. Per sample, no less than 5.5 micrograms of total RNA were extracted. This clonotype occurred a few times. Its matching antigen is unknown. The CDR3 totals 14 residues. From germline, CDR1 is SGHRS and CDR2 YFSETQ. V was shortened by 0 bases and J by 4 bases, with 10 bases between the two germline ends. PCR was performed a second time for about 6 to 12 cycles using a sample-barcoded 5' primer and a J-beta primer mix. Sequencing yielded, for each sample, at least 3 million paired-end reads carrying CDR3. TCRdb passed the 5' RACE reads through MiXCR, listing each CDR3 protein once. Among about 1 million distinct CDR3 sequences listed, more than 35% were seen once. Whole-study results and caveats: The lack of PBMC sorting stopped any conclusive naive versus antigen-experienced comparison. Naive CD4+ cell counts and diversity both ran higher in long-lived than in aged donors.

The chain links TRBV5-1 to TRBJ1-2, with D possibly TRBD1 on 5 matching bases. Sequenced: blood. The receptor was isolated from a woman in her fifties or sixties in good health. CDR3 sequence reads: CASSLEQGSYGYTF. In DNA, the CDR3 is TGCGCCAGCAGCTTGGAGCAGGGTAGCTATGGCTACACCTTC.